Sequencing of this T cell receptor (beta chain) was carried out in a study of T cell changes during pregnancy in multiple sclerosis. Profiling relied on immunoSEQ multiplex PCR, and the TCRdb table lists in-frame clones only, not all of them. The table records tens of thousands of clones, roughly 94% of them present only once. Trimming took 4 bases from V and 5 from J; bases not matched to a gene: 5. The CDR3 contains 16 residues. Germline CDR1 reads SGDLS; CDR2 reads YYNGEE. This clonotype originated in a female donor with multiple sclerosis, enrolled in a pregnancy study. Here the sequenced sample was peripheral blood, taken in the third trimester of pregnancy. The chain joins TRBV9 to TRBJ2-2; 13 bases are a match to TRBD2. The CDR3 is CASSLGLAGVTGELFF. Written as DNA, the CDR3 is TGTGCCAGCAGCTTAGGACTAGCGGGGGTTACCGGGGAGCTGTTTTTT.